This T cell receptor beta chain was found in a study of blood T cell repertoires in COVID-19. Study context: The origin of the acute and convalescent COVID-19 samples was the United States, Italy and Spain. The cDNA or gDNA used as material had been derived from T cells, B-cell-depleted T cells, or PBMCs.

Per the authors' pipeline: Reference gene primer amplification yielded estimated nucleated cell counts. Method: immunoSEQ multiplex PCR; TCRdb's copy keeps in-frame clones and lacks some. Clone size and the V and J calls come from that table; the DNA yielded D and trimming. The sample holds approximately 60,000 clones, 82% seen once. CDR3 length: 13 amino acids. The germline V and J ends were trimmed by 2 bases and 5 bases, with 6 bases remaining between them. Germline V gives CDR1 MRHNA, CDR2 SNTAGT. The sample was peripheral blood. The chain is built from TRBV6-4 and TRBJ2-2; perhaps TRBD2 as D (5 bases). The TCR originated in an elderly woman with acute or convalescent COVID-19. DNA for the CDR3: TGTGCCAGCAGTGACCGGGAAACCGGGGAGCTGTTTTTT. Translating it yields CASSDRETGELFF.